The T cell receptor (beta chain) described here comes from a study of shared clonotypes between healthy human individuals. About the study: The study enrolled a couple of women and three men aged 18 to 49. Researchers assigned three CD4 naive, three CD4 memory, two CD8 naive and one CD8 memory plate to each donor.

Here immunoSEQ multiplex PCR was the method, and the copy in TCRdb shows in-frame clones only, minus some. The sample comprises a few million clones, 80% to 95% of which are singletons, and around 0.4% rests with the top ten. CD4+ cells underwent separation, giving CD45RA+ naive and CD45RA-negative memory subsets. Study results and limitations: All-four-donor shared clonotypes had higher generation probabilities than non-shared clonotypes did.

With respect to this clone: Antigen: not known.

V lost 7 bases and J lost 2, with 11 bases in between. CDR3 length: 13 residues. Per the germline V gene, CDR1 is SGHTA and CDR2 is FQGNSA. This chain uses TRBV7-2 with TRBJ2-5; tentatively, D is TRBD2 (5 bases). This receptor was obtained from a man between 18 and 29 years old in good health. Some clones in this sample may be carry-over from other donors' samples. Material: naive CD4+ T cells from PBMCs. The subset here: CD45RA+ positively selected. The DNA for the CDR3 is TGTGCCAGCAAGCCCCGGACTCAAGAGACCCAGTACTTC. Its protein is CASKPRTQETQYF.